This T cell receptor (beta chain) was sequenced during a study of blood T cell repertoires in COVID-19. Study background: Specimens from acute and convalescent COVID-19 originated in the United States, Italy and Spain.

V was clipped by 2 bases and J by 0 bases; unmatched bases: 5. The CDR3 loop spans 16 amino acids. CDR1 and CDR2 from the germline V gene are LNHDA and SQIVND (reference sequence). TCRdb's copy holds only in-frame clones and misses some; the assay was immunoSEQ multiplex PCR. The sample comprises approximately 82,000 clones, around 88% of which are singletons, and about 15% rests with the top ten. The chain joins TRBV19 to TRBJ2-3; 7 bases are shared with TRBD2. This TCR derives from a man in his 70s with active or convalescent COVID-19. The specimen sequenced was peripheral blood. As DNA, the CDR3 is TGTGCCAGTAGTATATTAGCGGGCGGGAGCACAGATACGCAGTATTTT. Its protein product is CASSILAGGSTDTQYF.